The 15 T cell receptor beta chains below were found in one sample sequenced in a study of blood T cell repertoires in COVID-19. Profiling relied on immunoSEQ multiplex PCR, and the TCRdb table lists in-frame clones only, not all of them. This sample has 140,000 or so clones; 60% to 85% occur once, and the top ten carry approximately 8%. Sequencing input: peripheral blood. These receptors were collected from a man in his fifties with active or convalescent COVID-19.

CDR3 in DNA: TGTGCCAGCAGTTGGGCCGGTATAGCGGGGATGGTGACAGATACGCAGTATTTT. This sequence encodes CASSWAGIAGMVTDTQYF. The chain combines TRBV2 with TRBJ2-3; TRBD2 agrees at 8 bases. The CDR3 spans 18 residues. CDR1 and CDR2 (germline): SNHLY, FYNNEI. J was trimmed by 3 bases and V by 5 bases; bases with no gene match: 16.

The chain recombines TRBV21-1 with TRBJ2-5; the DNA was not used to check the table's D call, TRBD2. TRBV21-1 is labeled a pseudogene. CDR3 size: 12 residues. CDR3 residues: CASSTPLETQYF. DNA for the CDR3: TGTGCCAGCAGCACCCCTTTAGAGACCCAGTACTTC.

The chain is built from TRBV30 and TRBJ1-2; D is undetermined. V gave up 4 bases and J gave up 1 base, with 10 bases separating them. The germline CDR1 and CDR2 sequences are GTSNPN and SVGIG (reference sequence). The CDR3 has 13 residues. The CDR3 here is CAWNLQSNYGYTF. The CDR3 DNA reads TGTGCCTGGAACCTACAGAGTAACTATGGCTACACCTTC.

The V call is TRBV20-1, the J call TRBJ1-1, with D tentatively TRBD1 (5 bases). V was cut by 5 bases and J by 11 bases, with 15 bases left in between. Germline CDR1 DFQATT, CDR2 SNEGSKA (reference sequence). CDR3 size: 11 residues. The CDR3: CSAGPGSLAFF. CDR3 nucleotide sequence: TGCAGTGCTGGACCAGGGTCCCTTGCTTTCTTT.

As for this clone: A clone one base away is much larger, so this may be a read error. Other DNA sequences from this sample encode an identical CDR3 as well. V usage is TRBV4-1 and J usage is TRBJ2-7; perhaps TRBD2 as D (6 bases). In germline, CDR1 is MGHRA, CDR2 YSYEKL. This CDR3 is built from 17 residues. The CDR3 region has the DNA TGCGCCAGCAGCCAAGAAGGTGCCGGGAGCGGATACTACGAGCAGTACTTT. Its translation: CASSQEGAGSGYYEQYF.

DNA of the CDR3: TGTGCCAGCAGCTTGGGTAACAGGTTACCGAATTCACCCCTCCACTTT. This sequence encodes CASSLGNRLPNSPLHF. The V call is TRBV11-2, the J call TRBJ1-6; D perhaps matches TRBD1 (5 bases). CDR1 is SGHAT, CDR2 FQNNGV, per germline. V was shortened by 3 bases and J by 7 bases, with 16 bases between the two germline ends. The CDR3 is made up of 16 amino acids.

V and J are TRBV28 and TRBJ2-2; D call uncertain. This CDR3 is 13 amino acids long. CDR1 MDHEN and CDR2 SYDVKM come from the germline V gene. V was trimmed by 2 bases and J by 4 bases, leaving 5 bases between them. The CDR3 DNA sequence: TGTGCCAGCAGTTTAGGGCCCACCGGGGAGCTGTTTTTT. Its protein product is CASSLGPTGELFF.

The genes are TRBV28 and TRBJ1-5; TRBD1 is a possible D gene (6 bases). This CDR3 has 15 amino acids. V gave up 3 bases and J gave up 6 bases, with 15 bases separating them. The V gene's germline CDR1 is MDHEN and CDR2 SYDVKM. The CDR3 protein is CASSFISRGTQPQHF. The CDR3, as DNA: TGTGCCAGCAGTTTCATTAGCAGGGGCACTCAGCCCCAGCATTTT. The full variable domain, with the rest looked up from reference TRBV28 and TRBJ1-5, is DVKVTQSSRYLVKRTGEKVFLECVQDMDHENMFWYRQDPGLGLRLIYFSYDVKMKEKGDIPEGYSVSREKKERFSLILESASTNQTSMYLCASSFISRGTQPQHFGDGTRLSIL.

The chain combines TRBV3-1 (or the pseudogene TRBV3-2) with TRBJ1-6; D not resolved. Looked up from germline, CDR1 is LGHDT and CDR2 is YNNKEL (reference sequence). The V and J ends lost 5 bases and 7 bases respectively, with 12 bases between them. This CDR3 comprises 14 residues. CDR3 loop: CASSLREPNSPLHF. The CDR3 bases are TGTGCCAGCAGCTTACGGGAGCCAAATTCACCCCTCCACTTT.

CDR3 bases: TGTGCCAGCAGTTTCCCTTGGGACAGTTCAGATTCACCCCTCCACTTT. It codes for CASSFPWDSSDSPLHF. This rearrangement joins TRBV7-2 to TRBJ1-6; 7 nucleotides line up with TRBD1. V trimming: 6 bases; J trimming: 8 bases; junction bases outside the gene matches: 13. CDR3 length: 16 amino acids. Germline V gene sequence: CDR1 SGHTA, CDR2 FQGNSA.

V and J are TRBV2 and TRBJ2-7; TRBD2 aligns across 10 bases. The V and J ends lost 7 bases and 2 bases, in that order; junction bases with no gene match: 5. Germline CDR1 and CDR2: SNHLY and FYNNEI. The CDR3 runs to 14 residues. CDR3 in amino acids: CASMVAGGTYEQYF. CDR3 sequence (DNA): TGTGCCAGCATGGTAGCGGGAGGTACCTACGAGCAGTACTTC. The full variable domain, its missing parts supplied by reference TRBV2 and TRBJ2-7, is EPEVTQTPSHQVTQMGQEVILRCVPISNHLYFYWYRQILGQKVEFLVSFYNNEISEKSEIFDDQFSVERPDGSNFTLKIRSTKLEDSAMYFCASMVAGGTYEQYFGPGTRLTVT.

The CDR3 nucleotides read TGTGCCAGTAGTATGATGACTAGCGGGAGGTTGTATGAGCAGTTCTTC. Its protein product is CASSMMTSGRLYEQFF. The V and J genes are TRBV19 and TRBJ2-1, with TRBD2 matching 13 bases. The CDR3 loop spans 16 amino acids. Germline-derived CDR1 and CDR2 are LNHDA and SQIVND (reference sequence). The trim removed 3 bases at V and 8 bases at J, leaving 7 bases unmatched.

This clone was counted a single time. The J gene is TRBJ2-7, the V gene TRBV11-3; TRBD1 aligns across 9 bases. The V gene end was trimmed by 4 bases and the J gene end by 12 bases; junction bases not matched to a gene: 7. Per the germline V gene, CDR1 is SGHNT and CDR2 is YENEEA. The CDR3 sequence is 12 residues long. CDR3 DNA sequence: TGTGCCAGCAGCTCGGCCGGGACAGGGACGTACTTC. It translates to CASSSAGTGTYF.

The rearrangement links TRBV7-9 to TRBJ1-3; tentative D call: TRBD1 (5 bases). This CDR3 is built from 15 residues. Germline assignment: CDR1 SEHNR and CDR2 FQNEAQ (reference sequence). Trimming shortened V by 7 bases and J by 0 bases, and 13 bases separated the two germline ends. The chain's CDR3 is CASIRAGDSGNTIYF. The CDR3 nucleotides are TGTGCCAGCATCCGGGCGGGGGACTCTGGAAACACCATATATTTT.

The chain recombines TRBV6-5 with TRBJ1-4; no definite D call. Per germline, CDR1 MNHEY and CDR2 SVGAGI. The CDR3 runs 11 residues. Trimming took 6 bases from V and 8 from J, leaving 7 bases between them. In DNA form, the CDR3 reads TGTGCCAGCAGAACGGAGGAAAAACTGTTTTTT. Its translation: CASRTEEKLFF.